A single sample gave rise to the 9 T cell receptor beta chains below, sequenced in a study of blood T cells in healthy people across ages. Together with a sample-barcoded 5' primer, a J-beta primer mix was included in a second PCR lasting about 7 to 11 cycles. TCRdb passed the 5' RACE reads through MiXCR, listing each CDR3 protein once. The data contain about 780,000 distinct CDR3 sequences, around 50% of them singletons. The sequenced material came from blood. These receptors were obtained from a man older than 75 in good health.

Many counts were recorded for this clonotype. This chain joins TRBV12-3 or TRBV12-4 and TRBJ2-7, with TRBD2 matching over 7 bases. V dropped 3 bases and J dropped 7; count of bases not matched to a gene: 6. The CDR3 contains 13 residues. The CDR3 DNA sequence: TGTGCCAGCAGTTTGGGGAGGGAGTTTGAGCAGTACTTC. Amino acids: CASSLGREFEQYF.

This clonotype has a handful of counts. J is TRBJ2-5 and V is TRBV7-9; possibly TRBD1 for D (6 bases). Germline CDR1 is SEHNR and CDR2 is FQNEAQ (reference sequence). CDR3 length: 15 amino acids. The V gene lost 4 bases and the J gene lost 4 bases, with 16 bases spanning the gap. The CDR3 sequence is CASSYKGRGTETQYF. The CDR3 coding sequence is TGTGCCAGCAGCTACAAAGGCAGGGGCACAGAGACCCAGTACTTC.

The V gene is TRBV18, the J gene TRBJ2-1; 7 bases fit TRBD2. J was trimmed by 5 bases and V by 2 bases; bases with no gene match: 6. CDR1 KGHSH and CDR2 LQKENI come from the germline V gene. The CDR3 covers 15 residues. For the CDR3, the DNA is TGTGCCAGCTCACCAGCGGGAGTAACAAACAATGAGCAGTTCTTC. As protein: CASSPAGVTNNEQFF.

Written as DNA, the CDR3 is TGTGCCAGCATCCCAGGGAGGGGCGGATATGGCTACACCTTC. Protein sequence: CASIPGRGGYGYTF. The J gene is TRBJ1-2, the V gene TRBV2, with D perhaps matching TRBD1 (5 bases). V lost 7 bases to trimming and J lost 5 bases, with 17 bases between them. Germline lookup yields CDR1 SNHLY and CDR2 FYNNEI. This CDR3 is built from 14 residues.

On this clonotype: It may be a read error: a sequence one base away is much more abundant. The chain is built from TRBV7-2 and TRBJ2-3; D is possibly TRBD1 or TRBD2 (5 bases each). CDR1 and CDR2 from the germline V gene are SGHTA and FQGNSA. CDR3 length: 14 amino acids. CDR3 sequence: CASSLLGPTHTQYF. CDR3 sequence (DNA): TGTGCCAGCAGCTTATTGGGACCCACACATACGCAGTATTTT.

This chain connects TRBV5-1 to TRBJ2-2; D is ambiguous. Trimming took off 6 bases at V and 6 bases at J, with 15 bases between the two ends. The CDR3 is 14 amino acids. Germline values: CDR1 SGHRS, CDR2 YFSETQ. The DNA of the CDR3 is TGCGCCAGCATGATTGGAAGTTCCTCCGGGGAGCTGTTTTTT. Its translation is CASMIGSSSGELFF.

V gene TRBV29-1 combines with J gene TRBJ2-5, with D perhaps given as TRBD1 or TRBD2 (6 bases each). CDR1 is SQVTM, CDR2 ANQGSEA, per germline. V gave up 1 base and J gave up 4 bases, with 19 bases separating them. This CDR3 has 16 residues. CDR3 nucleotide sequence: TGCAGCGTTGAAGGGGGCGGGACCAGGGGCCCAGAGACCCAGTACTTC. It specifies CSVEGGGTRGPETQYF.

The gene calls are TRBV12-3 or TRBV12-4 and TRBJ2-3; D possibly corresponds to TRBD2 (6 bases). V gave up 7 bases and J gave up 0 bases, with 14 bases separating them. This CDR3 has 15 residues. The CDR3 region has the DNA TGTGCCAGCAACCTAGCGAGCGCTAGCACAGATACGCAGTATTTT. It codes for CASNLASASTDTQYF.

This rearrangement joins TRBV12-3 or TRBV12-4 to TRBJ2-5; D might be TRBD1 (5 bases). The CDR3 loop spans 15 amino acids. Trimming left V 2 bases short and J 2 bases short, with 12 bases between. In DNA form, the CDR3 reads TGTGCCAGCAGTTTAAATTCTCCAGGGCAAGAGACCCAGTACTTC. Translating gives CASSLNSPGQETQYF.